This T cell receptor beta chain came from a study of glioma-infiltrating T cells after dendritic cell vaccination. The CDR3 is 16 amino acids. V lost 6 bases and J 0 bases, leaving 17 bases between the germline ends. The germline gives CDR1 LNHDA, CDR2 SQIVND (reference sequence). General study findings and limits: Survival was not directly related to TCR clonality in these patients.

A note on this clone: Antigen: not known.

The assay was immunoSEQ multiplex PCR, and TCRdb's table has in-frame clones only and misses some. The sample carries fewer than 75,000 clones, over 65% recorded once. The time point denotes: after dendritic cell vaccination, including at tumor progression/relapse. All glioblastoma patients lacked an isocitrate dehydrogenase mutation. This specimen was blood, taken after dendritic cell vaccination. The source is a human donor with glioblastoma. The chain carries TRBV19 and TRBJ1-1; the D gene is possibly TRBD1 (5 bases). This CDR3 is CASSPFRDFMNTEAFF. The CDR3 DNA reads TGTGCCAGTAGCCCGTTCAGGGACTTCATGAACACTGAAGCTTTCTTT.